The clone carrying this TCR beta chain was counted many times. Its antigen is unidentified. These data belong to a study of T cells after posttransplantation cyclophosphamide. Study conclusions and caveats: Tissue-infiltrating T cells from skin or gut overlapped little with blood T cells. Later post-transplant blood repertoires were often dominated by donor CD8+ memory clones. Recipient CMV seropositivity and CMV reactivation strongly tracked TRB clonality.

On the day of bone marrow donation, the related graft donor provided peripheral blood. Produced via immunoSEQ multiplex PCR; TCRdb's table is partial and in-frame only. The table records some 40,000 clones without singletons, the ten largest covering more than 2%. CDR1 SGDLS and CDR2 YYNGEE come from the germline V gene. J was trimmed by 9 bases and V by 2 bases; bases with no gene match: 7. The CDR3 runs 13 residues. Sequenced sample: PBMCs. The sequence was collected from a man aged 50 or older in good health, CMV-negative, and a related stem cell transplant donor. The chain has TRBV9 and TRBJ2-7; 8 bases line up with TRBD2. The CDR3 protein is CASSVGLAGPQYF. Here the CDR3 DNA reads TGTGCCAGCAGCGTCGGGCTAGCGGGTCCGCAGTACTTC. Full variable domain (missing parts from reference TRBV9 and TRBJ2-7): DSGVTQTPKHLITATGQRVTLRCSPRSGDLSVYWYQQSLDQGLQFLIQYYNGEERAKGNILERFSAQQFPDLHSELNLSSLELGDSALYFCASSVGLAGPQYFGPGTRLTVT.